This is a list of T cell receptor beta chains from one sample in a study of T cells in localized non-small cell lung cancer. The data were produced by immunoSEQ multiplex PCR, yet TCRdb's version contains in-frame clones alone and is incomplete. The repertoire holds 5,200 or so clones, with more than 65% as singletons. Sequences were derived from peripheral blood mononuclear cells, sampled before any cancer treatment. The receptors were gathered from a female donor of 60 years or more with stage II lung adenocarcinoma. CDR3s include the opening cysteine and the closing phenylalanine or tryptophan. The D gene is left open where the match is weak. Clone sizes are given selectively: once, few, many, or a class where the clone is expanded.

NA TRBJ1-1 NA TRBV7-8 TGTGCCAGCAGCCCGCCGGTAGGGCACCTCTCGGACACTGAAGCTTTCTTT CASSPPVGHLSDTEAFF
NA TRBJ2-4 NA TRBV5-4 TGTGCCAGCAGCGCCCCAGGGGACATTCAGTACTTC CASSAPGDIQYF
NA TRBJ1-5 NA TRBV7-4 TGTGCCAGCAGCTTAGAGGGGCGCAATCAGCCCCAGCATTTT CASSLEGRNQPQHF
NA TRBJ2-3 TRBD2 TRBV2 TGTGCCAGCAGTGAAACTAGCGGGGCGGTAGATACGCAGTATTTT CASSETSGAVDTQYF
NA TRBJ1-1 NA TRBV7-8 TGTGCCAGCAGCTTAAGCAGGTCTAGCGATGAAGCTTTCTTT CASSLSRSSDEAFF
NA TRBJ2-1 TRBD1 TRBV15 TGTGCCACCAGCGCATGGACAGGGGGTTCCTACAATGAGCAGTTCTTC CATSAWTGGSYNEQFF
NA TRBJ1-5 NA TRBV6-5 TGTGCCAGCAGTTATTCCGTGGATCAGCCCCAGCATTTT CASSYSVDQPQHF
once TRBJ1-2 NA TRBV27 TGTGCCAGCAGTTTTCGGTATGGCTACACCTTC CASSFRYGYTF
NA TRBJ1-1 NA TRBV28 TGTGCCAGCACACAGGGGAACACTGAAGCTTTCTTT CASTQGNTEAFF
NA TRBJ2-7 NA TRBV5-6 TGTGCCAGCAGCTTTGGCAGGCCTTCATCCGAGCAGTACTTC CASSFGRPSSEQYF
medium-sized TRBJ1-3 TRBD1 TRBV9 TGTGCCAGCAGCGTAGTAGGACAGGGGAGAGGAAACACCATATATTTT CASSVVGQGRGNTIYF
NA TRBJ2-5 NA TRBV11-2 TGTGCCAGCAGCATCCCCATGGGGGAGACCCAGTACTTC CASSIPMGETQYF
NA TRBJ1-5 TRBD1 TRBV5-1 TGCGCCAGCAGCCCCGGGACAGGGAATTTGGGCGGGCAGCCCCAGCATTTT CASSPGTGNLGGQPQHF
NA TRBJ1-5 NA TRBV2 TGTGCCAGCAGTCAACCTATCTCAAGTGCTCAGCCCCAGCATTTT CASSQPISSAQPQHF
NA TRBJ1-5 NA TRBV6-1 TGTGCCAGCAGTGAAATGGACACACAGCCCCAGCATTTT CASSEMDTQPQHF
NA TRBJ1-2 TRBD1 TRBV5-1 TGCGCCAGCAGCTTATCCGCGGGGACAGGGGATTACACCTTC CASSLSAGTGDYTF
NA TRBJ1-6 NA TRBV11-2 TGTGCCAGCAGCTTAGAGGACTTAAGTAGTTATAATTCACCCCTCCACTTT CASSLEDLSSYNSPLHF
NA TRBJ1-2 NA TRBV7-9 TGTGCCAGCAGCTTAGCGTTCAGGGAGAAACTAGGGGACTATGGCTACACCTTC CASSLAFREKLGDYGYTF
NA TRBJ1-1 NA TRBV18 TGTGCCAGCTCCCTCACAGGGCTCAAAACTGAAGCTTTCTTT CASSLTGLKTEAFF
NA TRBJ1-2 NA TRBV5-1 TGCGCCAGCAGCTTGGGTCAGGGGACCTATGGCTACACCTTC CASSLGQGTYGYTF
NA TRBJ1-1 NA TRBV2 TGTGCCAGCAAGTATAACACTGAAGCTTTCTTT CASKYNTEAFF
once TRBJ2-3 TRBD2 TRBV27 TGTGCCAGCAGCGCGGGACTAGCGGGGACGGATACGCAGTATTTT CASSAGLAGTDTQYF
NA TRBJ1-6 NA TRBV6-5 TGTGCCAGCAGTTACTTGTTGGACGCTTCAAATTCACCCCTCCACTTT CASSYLLDASNSPLHF
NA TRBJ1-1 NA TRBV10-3 TGTGCCACCAGAGTTGACGGCGCCCTGAACACTGAAGCTTTCTTT CATRVDGALNTEAFF
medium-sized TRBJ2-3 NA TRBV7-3 TGTGCCAGCAGCTCCGGACTATTCACAGATACGCAGTATTTT CASSSGLFTDTQYF
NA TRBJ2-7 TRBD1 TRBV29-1 TGCAGCGTTCCCGGGACAGGCCTCGACGAGCAGTACTTC CSVPGTGLDEQYF
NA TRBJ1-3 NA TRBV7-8 TGTGCCAGCAGCTTAATCGTTGGCTCTGGAAACACCATATATTTT CASSLIVGSGNTIYF
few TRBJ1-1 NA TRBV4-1 TGCGCCAGCAGCCACATGAACACTGAAGCTTTCTTT CASSHMNTEAFF
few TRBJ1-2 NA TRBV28 TGTGCCAGCAACTCCCCCGGCCTTTGGGATGGCTACACCTTC CASNSPGLWDGYTF
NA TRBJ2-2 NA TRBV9 TGTGCCAGCAGCGTATGGGGGGGGCCCTCTGGCACCGGGGAGCTGTTTTTT CASSVWGGPSGTGELFF
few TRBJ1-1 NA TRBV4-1 TGCGCCAGCAGCCAACTCACAAGCAACACTGAAGCTTTCTTT CASSQLTSNTEAFF
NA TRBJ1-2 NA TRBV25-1 TGTGCCAGCAGTGAATCGCGGTATGGCTACACCTTC CASSESRYGYTF
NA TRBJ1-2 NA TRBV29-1 TGCAGCGTTGTCCGAGGGGACTATGGCTACACCTTC CSVVRGDYGYTF
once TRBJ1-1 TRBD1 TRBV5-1 TGCGCCAGCAGCCACGGGACAGGGGGCACTGAAGCTTTCTTT CASSHGTGGTEAFF
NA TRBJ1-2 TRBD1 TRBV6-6 TGTGCCAGCAGTTCCGGACAGGGGTTGGGTGGCTACACCTTC CASSSGQGLGGYTF
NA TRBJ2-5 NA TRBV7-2 TGTGCCAGCAGCCCATGGGAGACCCAGTACTTC CASSPWETQYF
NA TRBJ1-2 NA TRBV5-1 TGCGCCAGCAGTTCTACAGAGGACTATGGCTACACCTTC CASSSTEDYGYTF
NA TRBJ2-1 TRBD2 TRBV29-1 TGCAGCGCTGGGACTAGCGGGCCAATCAATGAGCAGTTCTTC CSAGTSGPINEQFF
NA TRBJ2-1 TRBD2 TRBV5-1 TGCGCCAGCAGTTTTGGGACTAGCGGGAGCGATGAGCAGTTCTTC CASSFGTSGSDEQFF
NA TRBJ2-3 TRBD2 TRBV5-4 TGTGCCAGCAGCTTCGAAGCGGGGGTTTGGAATACGCAGTATTTT CASSFEAGVWNTQYF
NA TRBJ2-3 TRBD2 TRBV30 TGTGCCTGGGTGATAGCGGGAGGGGCAGATACGCAGTATTTT CAWVIAGGADTQYF
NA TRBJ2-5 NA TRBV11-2 TGTGCCAGCAGCGCGAGATCGACAGGCGGGGAGACCCAGTACTTC CASSARSTGGETQYF
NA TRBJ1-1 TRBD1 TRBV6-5 TGTGCCAGCAGTTCTGAAACAGGGGGCAGTGAAGCTTTCTTT CASSSETGGSEAFF
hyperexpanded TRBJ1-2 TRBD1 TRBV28 TGTGCCAGCAGTTCCGGACAGGGGTTGGGTGGCTACACCTTC CASSSGQGLGGYTF
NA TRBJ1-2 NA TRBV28 TGTGCCAGCAGTTTCCTCCGAGTGGACCGGGGCCCCTACTATGGCTACACCTTC CASSFLRVDRGPYYGYTF
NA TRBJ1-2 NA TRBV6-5 TGTGCCAGCACTGTACCCGGGGTTAGCTACACCTTC CASTVPGVSYTF